The clone carrying this TCR beta chain occurred a few times. Its specificity is not known. Stated time point: week 35, safety follow-up. In the vaccine, a single dose held 300 ug of the mutant IDH1 20-mer peptide, along with topical imiquimod. The astrocytomas were IDH1-mutant, ATRX-negative, and WHO grade 3 or 4. The V end was cut by 0 bases, the J end by 8 bases, with 14 bases between. Per the germline V gene, CDR1 is GTSNPN and CDR2 is SVGIG (reference sequence). The CDR3 length is 15 residues. This record comes from a study of a mutant IDH1 vaccine in newly diagnosed glioma. Sequencing used immunoSEQ multiplex PCR; TCRdb keeps in-frame clones, though not all of them. The top ten hold about 3% of the sample, which has around 32,000 clones, roughly 77% seen once.

The sample in question was PBMCs, obtained from a glioma patient whose treatment included an IDH1 peptide vaccine. V and J are TRBV30 and TRBJ1-6; possibly TRBD1 for D (5 bases). The source of this sequence is a man aged 35-49 years with glioma. Some clones in this sample may be carry-over from other donors' samples. CDR3 nucleotide sequence: TGTGCCTGGAGTGTACGGCAGGGAGGGGATTCACCCCTCCACTTT. Protein product: CAWSVRQGGDSPLHF.